This entry concerns a single T cell receptor beta chain. Treatment of the sample: oral pan-JAK inhibitor, 5-10 mg twice daily. The data are from a study of CD8+ T cells in alopecia areata. Following extraction, RNA underwent reverse transcription to cDNA, which served as the sequencing template. TCRdb keeps only in-frame clones here, not all; method: immunoSEQ multiplex PCR. The table lists some 110,000 clones, about 60% of them singletons. Germline CDR1 and CDR2: SNHLY and FYNNEI. This CDR3 is built from 15 residues. Deletions cut 3 bases from V and 8 bases from J, with 19 bases between. The sequence was obtained from a human donor with alopecia areata. This chain uses TRBV2 with TRBJ1-2, with D unclear. The specimen comprised CD8+ T cells sorted from blood, sampled at week 24, from a patient treated with tofacitinib. The CDR3 DNA follows: TGTGCCAGCAGTGATCCCGAGGCGGGAGGCCTCGGCTACACCTTC. It translates to CASSDPEAGGLGYTF. The full variable domain, rest sourced from reference TRBV2 and TRBJ1-2, is EPEVTQTPSHQVTQMGQEVILRCVPISNHLYFYWYRQILGQKVEFLVSFYNNEISEKSEIFDDQFSVERPDGSNFTLKIRSTKLEDSAMYFCASSDPEAGGLGYTFGSGTRLTVV.